The entry that follows covers one TCR beta chain sequence. The antigen is unknown. This record comes from a study of OX40 agonist ivuxolimab in advanced cancers. Looking at the study overall: It was ivuxolimab, an agonistic anti-OX40 (CD134) antibody, that patients were treated with. Dose-escalation patients suffered from hepatocellular carcinoma, melanoma, renal cell or head and neck cancer.

CDR3 size: 16 residues. Germline values: CDR1 MDHEN, CDR2 SYDVKM. V was pared by 3 bases and J by 2 bases, with 15 bases between. General study findings and limits: Partial responders dosed at 0.1-3.0 mg/kg displayed clonal expansion ranking among the lowest.

This table comes from immunoSEQ multiplex PCR, and its TCRdb copy is limited to in-frame clones, with some not included. The data show 60,000 to 75,000 clones, 91% seen once. This TCR came from an adult with an advanced solid tumor such as melanoma, head and neck, liver or kidney cancer. Sequenced material: CD4+ or CD8+ T cells sorted from blood, taken in a trial of the OX40 agonist ivuxolimab. The rearrangement joins TRBV28 to TRBJ2-3; D unclear. The CDR3 region is CASSLVSARFTDTQYF. CDR3 nucleotide sequence: TGTGCCAGCAGTTTGGTGTCTGCACGATTCACAGATACGCAGTATTTT.